The 7 T cell receptor beta chains below come from one sample, sequenced in a study of PD-1 blockade in classical Hodgkin lymphoma (dated by TCRdb to the early 2020s). The method behind the library was the immunoSEQ multiplex PCR assay. TCRdb obtained this table from immuneACCESS and retained in-frame rearrangements with V and J assigned. These tables miss some clones; where compared with another copy, unresolved V genes account for less than half of the shortfall, and the remainder is unexplained. This sample has some 16,000 clones in its table, and 92% of those were observed once. 0.51% of the sample is held by the ten biggest clonotypes. What the time point label conveys for this sample: newly diagnosed, previously untreated cHL patient sample. Using a Miltenyi CD4+ T cell isolation kit, CD4+ T cells were purified from thawed PBMCs through magnetic negative selection. The sample taken for sequencing was CD4+ T cells from blood. The receptors come from a human donor with classical Hodgkin lymphoma.

The gene calls are TRBV19 and TRBJ1-4, with D possibly being TRBD1 (5 bases). Germline-derived CDR1 and CDR2 are LNHDA and SQIVND (reference sequence). The CDR3 covers 16 residues. V was shortened by 5 bases and J by 8 bases, with 21 bases between the two germline ends. The CDR3 region is CASSLVDGGFEEKLFF. The DNA for the CDR3 is TGTGCCAGTAGTCTCGTGGACGGGGGATTTGAGGAAAAACTGTTTTTT.

This chain links TRBV29-1 with TRBJ2-2; TRBD1 agrees at 10 bases. CDR1 is SQVTM and CDR2 is ANQGSEA in the germline V gene. V was pared by 6 bases and J by 6 bases, with 4 bases of the junction left unmatched. The length of the CDR3 is 13 residues. The CDR3 protein is CSVGTGVAGELFF. For the CDR3, the DNA is TGCAGCGTCGGGACAGGGGTAGCCGGGGAGCTGTTTTTT.

The chain has TRBV7-9 and TRBJ2-5; D not resolved. The CDR3 runs 13 residues. CDR1 and CDR2 (germline): SEHNR, FQNEAQ (reference sequence). Deletions cut 3 bases from V and 1 base from J, with 6 bases between. The CDR3 loop reads CASSFASQETQYF. The CDR3 DNA sequence: TGTGCCAGCAGCTTCGCCAGCCAAGAGACCCAGTACTTC.

CDR3 in amino acids: CASISGGHGYTF. CDR3 nucleotide sequence: TGTGCCAGCATATCGGGGGGGCATGGCTACACCTTC. The chain couples TRBV2 to TRBJ1-2, with D possibly TRBD1 on 6 matching bases. CDR1 and CDR2 (germline): SNHLY, FYNNEI. This CDR3 has 12 amino acids. V lost 7 bases and J 6 bases, leaving 12 bases between the germline ends.

V and J are TRBV15 and TRBJ2-1; the D is unclear. Looked up from germline, CDR1 is LNHNV and CDR2 is YYDKDF (reference sequence). The V and J ends lost 1 base and 2 bases respectively, with 12 bases between them. The CDR3 sequence is 16 residues long. CDR3 in DNA: TGTGCCACCAGCAGAGCGGGTGCCCCCCCCTACAATGAGCAGTTCTTC. Its translation is CATSRAGAPPYNEQFF.

The V call is TRBV9, the J call TRBJ1-6; the D is unclear. V dropped 0 bases and J dropped 7 bases, with 8 bases sitting between them. CDR3 length equals 14 residues. The germline CDR1 and CDR2 sequences are SGDLS and YYNGEE. As DNA, the CDR3 is TGTGCCAGCAGCGTAGCTACGGGAAATTCACCCCTCCACTTT. Translated: CASSVATGNSPLHF. The variable domain in full, with the rest retrieved from reference TRBV9 and TRBJ1-6, is DSGVTQTPKHLITATGQRVTLRCSPRSGDLSVYWYQQSLDQGLQFLIQYYNGEERAKGNILERFSAQQFPDLHSELNLSSLELGDSALYFCASSVATGNSPLHFGNGTRLTVT.

V usage is TRBV11-2 and J usage is TRBJ2-7, with 8 bases identical to TRBD2. This CDR3 has 15 amino acids. Trimming took 3 bases from V and 2 from J; bases not matched to a gene: 6. Germline V gene data show CDR1 as SGHAT and CDR2 as FQNNGV. The CDR3: CASSFSGTQAYEQYF. The DNA of the CDR3 is TGTGCCAGCAGCTTTAGCGGGACCCAGGCCTACGAGCAGTACTTC.